Listed here are 25 T cell receptor beta chains from one sample, sequenced in a study of shared clonotypes between healthy human individuals. The repertoire was sequenced with immunoSEQ multiplex PCR; TCRdb's copy has only in-frame clones and lacks some. The sample records around 2.5 million clones, 80% to 95% being singletons. Sequences were obtained from naive CD4+ T cells from PBMCs. As to subset: CD45RA+ positively selected. The receptor set was obtained from a young man in good health. Some clones in this sample may be carry-over from other donors' samples.

V gene TRBV29-1 combines with J gene TRBJ2-7, with 8 bases lining up with TRBD1. Germline V lookup: CDR1 SQVTM, CDR2 ANQGSEA. V trimming: 7 bases; J trimming: 2 bases; junction bases outside the gene matches: 1. CDR3 length equals 11 residues. The CDR3 region is CSGTGTYEQYF. CDR3 nucleotide sequence: TGCAGCGGGACAGGGACCTACGAGCAGTACTTC.

Regarding this clone: Other DNA sequences from this sample encode an identical CDR3 as well. The J gene is TRBJ2-7, the V gene TRBV19; D unresolved. Between the trimmed V and J ends, which lost 2 bases and 0 bases, there was a span of 8 bases. Germline CDR1 LNHDA, CDR2 SQIVND (reference sequence). The CDR3 loop spans 14 amino acids. CDR3 nucleotide sequence: TGTGCCAGTAGTATATCCCGCGCCTCCTACGAGCAGTACTTC. It translates to CASSISRASYEQYF.

As regards this clone: Other DNA sequences from this sample encode an identical CDR3 as well. The gene calls are TRBV6-1 and TRBJ1-1; TRBD1 might be the D (5 bases). The CDR3 has 13 residues. The germline V and J ends were trimmed by 6 bases and 5 bases, with 13 bases remaining between them. From germline, CDR1 is MNHNS and CDR2 SASEGT. The CDR3 sequence: CASSVSGGTEAFF. The DNA of the CDR3 is TGTGCCAGCAGCGTTTCTGGGGGAACTGAAGCTTTCTTT.

To note about this clone: Other DNA sequences in this specimen translate into the identical CDR3. This chain links TRBV6-6 with TRBJ1-2; D is possibly TRBD1 (5 bases). V shed 5 bases and J shed 6 bases, with 13 bases lying between them. The germline V gene encodes CDR1 MNHNY and CDR2 SVGAGI (reference sequence). CDR3 size: 13 residues. CDR3 sequence: CASSRGRVNGYTF. The CDR3 DNA is TGTGCCAGCAGTCGCGGCAGGGTAAATGGCTACACCTTC.

For the CDR3, the DNA is TGTGCCATCAGTGAGGAAGCGGGGAGGAACAATGAGCAGTTCTTC. Translation gives CAISEEAGRNNEQFF. V and J are TRBV10-3 and TRBJ2-1; 7 positions agree with TRBD2. The germline CDR1 and CDR2 sequences are ENHRY and SYGVKD. CDR3 size: 15 residues. V was clipped by 2 bases and J by 5 bases; unmatched bases: 6.

The chain recombines TRBV7-2 with TRBJ2-5; 11 positions match TRBD1. The J call is doubtful: the DNA matches TRBJ2-7 better. Germline CDR1 reads SGHTA; CDR2 reads FQGNSA. CDR3 length: 15 residues. CDR3 sequence: CASSPGGQGAYEQYF. The CDR3, as DNA: TGTGCCAGCAGCCCCGGGGGACAGGGGGCCTACGAGCAGTACTTC.

V usage is TRBV30 and J usage is TRBJ1-3; D gene unclear. The ends were cut back, 5 bases at V and 3 bases at J, with 17 bases in the middle. The CDR3 covers 15 residues. The germline V gene encodes CDR1 GTSNPN and CDR2 SVGIG (reference sequence). In nucleotides, the CDR3 is TGTGCCTGGGCTGTAGGGATACACGATGGAAACACCATATATTTT. Translation gives CAWAVGIHDGNTIYF.

The chain carries TRBV9 and TRBJ2-3; D unresolved. V gave up 0 bases and J gave up 5 bases, with 13 bases separating them. The CDR3 extends over 15 amino acids. From germline, CDR1 is SGDLS and CDR2 YYNGEE. DNA for the CDR3: TGTGCCAGCAGCGTAGGGTTCCAGGTGGGAGATACGCAGTATTTT. Its translation is CASSVGFQVGDTQYF.

This chain joins TRBV18 and TRBJ1-1; 7 bases align to TRBD1. The CDR3 is made up of 15 amino acids. The J segment lost 5 bases and the V segment lost 3 bases, leaving 9 bases of the junction unmatched. The germline CDR1 and CDR2 sequences are KGHSH and LQKENI. The CDR3 bases are TGTGCCAGCTCACCCTCACGACAGGGAGGGACTGAAGCTTTCTTT. It yields the protein CASSPSRQGGTEAFF.

The V and J genes are TRBV7-2 and TRBJ2-5; TRBD1 aligns across 9 bases. Germline trimming cut 3 bases from V and 5 bases from J; bases unmatched to any gene: 4. The CDR3 has 14 residues. Germline-derived CDR1 and CDR2 are SGHTA and FQGNSA. CDR3 nucleotide sequence: TGTGCCAGCAGCTTCGGACAGGGGAGGGAGACCCAGTACTTC. Translated: CASSFGQGRETQYF.

The V and J genes are TRBV19 and TRBJ2-7, with 8 bases that match TRBD1. This CDR3 region has 14 residues. The J segment lost 0 bases and the V segment lost 4 bases, leaving 2 bases of the junction unmatched. Germline CDR1 reads LNHDA; CDR2 reads SQIVND (reference sequence). The CDR3 here is CASSKDRDSYEQYF. CDR3 in DNA: TGTGCCAGTAGTAAGGACAGGGACTCCTACGAGCAGTACTTC.

The rearrangement uses TRBV5-6 and TRBJ2-4, with a tentative D call TRBD2 (6 bases). The V end lost 4 bases, the J end lost 6 bases, and 14 bases lay between the germline ends. CDR1 and CDR2 (germline): SGHDT, YYEEEE. This CDR3 is 14 amino acids long. The CDR3 loop reads CASSPAGTLNIQYF. CDR3 DNA: TGTGCCAGCAGCCCCGCGGGGACCTTAAACATTCAGTACTTC.

This chain connects TRBV4-1 to TRBJ2-3, with no clear D. CDR1 is MGHRA and CDR2 is YSYEKL in the germline V gene. The CDR3 extends over 11 amino acids. Trimming removed 0 bases at V and 5 bases at J, with 0 bases between. As DNA, the CDR3 is TGCGCCAGCAGCCAAGAAGATACGCAGTATTTT. It yields the protein CASSQEDTQYF.

The rearrangement uses TRBV11-2 and TRBJ2-3; D might be TRBD1 (6 bases). Trimming shortened V by 1 base and J by 2 bases, and 13 bases separated the two germline ends. Looked up from germline, CDR1 is SGHAT and CDR2 is FQNNGV. The length of the CDR3 is 16 residues. CDR3 nucleotide sequence: TGTGCCAGCAGCTTAGTGAGGGGGTCTTACACAGATACGCAGTATTTT. It is translated as CASSLVRGSYTDTQYF.

This sequence joins TRBV5-1 and TRBJ1-3, with D tentatively TRBD1 (6 bases). The CDR3 consists of 14 residues. V lost 5 bases to trimming and J lost 2 bases, with 11 bases between them. CDR1 is SGHRS, CDR2 YFSETQ, per germline. CDR3 nucleotide sequence: TGCGCCAGCAGTGGACAGTCAGCTGGAAACACCATATATTTT. Its protein is CASSGQSAGNTIYF.

The chain employs TRBV11-2 and TRBJ1-4; possible D gene TRBD1, 5 bases. The CDR3 is made up of 13 amino acids. CDR1 SGHAT and CDR2 FQNNGV come from the germline V gene. Trimming left V 0 bases short and J 12 bases short, with 11 bases between. DNA of the CDR3: TGTGCCAGCAGCTTAGAACGGGGGTCCCAACTGTTTTTT. Its protein product is CASSLERGSQLFF.

Comment on this clone: The same CDR3 can be traced to other DNA sequences in this sample. V usage is TRBV6-5 and J usage is TRBJ1-2, with D hard to call. This CDR3 contains 13 residues. V shed 6 bases and J shed 2 bases, with 10 bases lying between them. Germline V gene data show CDR1 as MNHEY and CDR2 as SVGAGI. The CDR3 DNA reads TGTGCCAGCAGCCCCACACCGAACTATGGCTACACCTTC. Amino acid sequence: CASSPTPNYGYTF.

The CDR3 region has the DNA TGTGCCAGCAGTTATCCTTCGGCAGGGCGAGAGACCCAGTACTTC. This translates into CASSYPSAGRETQYF. The rearrangement joins TRBV6-6 to TRBJ2-5; maybe TRBD1 (5 bases). CDR1 MNHNY and CDR2 SVGAGI come from the germline V gene (reference sequence). V lost 3 bases and J lost 4, with 15 bases in between. The CDR3 is 15 amino acids.

This clone appeared a single time. V is TRBV6-5 and J is TRBJ1-2; D gene unclear. From germline, CDR1 is MNHEY and CDR2 SVGAGI. Between the trimmed V and J ends, which lost 5 bases and 4 bases, there was a span of 11 bases. CDR3 length equals 13 residues. The CDR3 protein is CASSDLSRYGYTF. The CDR3 DNA sequence: TGTGCCAGCAGTGACCTCTCGCGCTATGGCTACACCTTC.

V gene TRBV6-6 combines with J gene TRBJ1-1, with D unclear. With 2 bases removed from V and 1 base from J, the gap between germline ends came to 8 bases. The germline V gene encodes CDR1 MNHNY and CDR2 SVGAGI (reference sequence). The CDR3 loop spans 14 amino acids. This CDR3 reads CASSYLVKNTEAFF. CDR3 sequence (DNA): TGTGCCAGCAGTTACCTGGTGAAGAACACTGAAGCTTTCTTT.

V gene TRBV6-1 combines with J gene TRBJ2-2; TRBD1 matches 10 bases. The CDR3 has 13 amino acids. The V gene's germline CDR1 is MNHNS and CDR2 SASEGT. The V gene end was trimmed by 6 bases and the J gene end by 5 bases; junction bases not matched to a gene: 0. The CDR3 DNA reads TGTGCCAGCAGGGGACAGGGGACCGGGGAGCTGTTTTTT. This sequence encodes CASRGQGTGELFF.

The chain employs TRBV5-8 and TRBJ2-5; D is unresolved. The CDR3 length is 14 residues. Germline V gives CDR1 SGHTS, CDR2 YDEGEE. Between the trimmed V and J ends, which lost 1 base and 4 bases, there was a span of 11 bases. CDR3 bases: TGTGCCAGCAGCTTGTGGGCCGTCCGAGAGACCCAGTACTTC. Its translation: CASSLWAVRETQYF.

V usage is TRBV5-4 and J usage is TRBJ2-3, with TRBD2 identical over 8 bases. The CDR3 is 16 amino acids. CDR1 is SGHNT and CDR2 is YYREEE in the germline V gene (reference sequence). Losses at the gene ends were 3 bases for V and 5 bases for J; bases not matched to a gene: 11. The CDR3 loop reads CASSSASRGGVDTQYF. The CDR3 bases are TGTGCCAGCAGCTCCGCCTCCCGGGGGGGTGTAGATACGCAGTATTTT.

This clone was observed a few times. This sample includes further DNA sequences coding for the same CDR3. The chain couples TRBV2 to TRBJ1-2; perhaps TRBD1 as D (5 bases). This CDR3 region has 12 residues. Germline lookup yields CDR1 SNHLY and CDR2 FYNNEI. V lost 3 bases to trimming and J lost 4 bases, with 6 bases between them. In nucleotides, the CDR3 is TGTGCCAGCAGTGAGGGGGGCTATGGCTACACCTTC. It specifies CASSEGGYGYTF.

The rearrangement uses TRBV9 and TRBJ2-1; TRBD1 might be the D (5 bases). Trimming removed 0 bases at V and 3 bases at J, with 7 bases between. There are 14 residues in the CDR3. Germline CDR1 and CDR2: SGDLS and YYNGEE. CDR3 nucleotides: TGTGCCAGCAGCGTAGAGGGGAACTACAATGAGCAGTTCTTC. It yields the protein CASSVEGNYNEQFF.